This TCR beta chain was retrieved from a study of T cell responses to AZD1222 COVID-19 vaccine. Findings and caveats of the study: There were mostly white British donors and more females than males, and clonal diversity was possibly underestimated. Nearly half of the spike-specific TCRs reportedly recognize variant regions that carry no mutations. No repertoire was sampled before or during the peak T cell response, only after it. Two doses of AZD1222 preceded a rise in Spike-specific TCR breadth and depth.

Measured with immunoSEQ multiplex PCR; TCRdb has only the in-frame clones, and not every one. The sample lists 200,000 or so clones, 85% to 95% occurring once. Between the trimmed V and J ends, which lost 4 bases and 5 bases, there was a span of 17 bases. This CDR3 region has 15 residues. CDR1 is SEHNR and CDR2 is FQNEAQ in the germline V gene (reference sequence). As regards this clone: What it recognizes is unknown.

The chain employs TRBV7-9 and TRBJ1-1; no definite D call. The sequenced sample was peripheral blood, obtained on day 0 of MenACWY control vaccination. The TCR comes from an adult in good health. CDR3 nucleotide sequence: TGTGCCAGCAGCTACCCGGAGGGAGGGTGGACTGAAGCTTTCTTT. Protein: CASSYPEGGWTEAFF.